Each of the 19 T cell receptor beta chains below was sequenced from the same sample in a study of response to subunit inactivated influenza vaccine. One entry per CDR3 protein results from TCRdb running MiXCR on the RT-PCR reads. The table lists around 600,000 distinct CDR3 sequences, 11% of them singletons. This sample was also put to use in a study of T cells expressing NK-cell markers. From that second work: As the method of synthesis, 5'RACE template switching with UMIs yielded TCR beta cDNA.

The sample consisted of PBMCs from blood, taken on the day of vaccination. These receptors were taken from a man aged 50-60 years who received an inactivated influenza vaccine.

The chain links TRBV5-1 to TRBJ2-7; D unclear. Looked up from germline, CDR1 is SGHRS and CDR2 is YFSETQ. The CDR3 runs 14 residues. The V gene lost 0 bases and the J gene lost 2 bases, with 9 bases spanning the gap. The CDR3 sequence is CASSLDGSTYEQYF. The CDR3 nucleotides are TGCGCCAGCAGCTTGGATGGGTCAACCTACGAGCAGTACTTC.

The V and J genes are TRBV27 and TRBJ2-1, with 10 bases matching TRBD1. J lost 5 bases, V lost 3 bases, and 4 bases had no gene match. There are 15 residues in the CDR3. In germline, CDR1 is MNHEY, CDR2 SMNVEV (reference sequence). This chain's CDR3 is CASSLIGTGDNEQFF. As DNA, the CDR3 is TGTGCCAGCAGTTTGATCGGGACAGGGGACAATGAGCAGTTCTTC.

The chain recombines TRBV20-1 with TRBJ2-7, with 7 positions matching TRBD1. V was pared by 4 bases and J by 3 bases, with 9 bases of the junction left unmatched. This CDR3 has 14 residues. Germline CDR1 reads DFQATT; CDR2 reads SNEGSKA (reference sequence). CDR3 protein: CSATLTGNFYEQYF. CDR3 sequence (DNA): TGCAGTGCTACTCTGACAGGGAATTTCTACGAGCAGTACTTC.

Details on this clonotype: One base away lies a much larger clone, so this may be a sequencing read error. The chain has TRBV7-6 and TRBJ1-6; D unclear. Germline V gene lookup returns CDR1 SGHVS and CDR2 FNYEAQ. This CDR3 is built from 12 residues. V was trimmed by 5 bases and J by 7 bases, leaving 6 bases between them. CDR3 region: CASSHKNSPLHF. For the CDR3, the DNA is TGTGCCAGCAGCCACAAGAATTCACCCCTCCACTTT.

This chain uses TRBV12-3 or TRBV12-4 with TRBJ1-6; TRBD1 might be the D (5 bases). Trimming took off 5 bases at V and 12 bases at J, with 17 bases between the two ends. The CDR3 runs 14 residues. The CDR3 loop is CASSLQASGVPLHF. DNA for the CDR3: TGTGCCAGCAGTCTACAGGCCTCGGGAGTACCCCTCCACTTT.

This clonotype occurred a few times. The chain carries TRBV12-3 or TRBV12-4 and TRBJ2-1, with 8 bases aligning to TRBD2. The CDR3 is made up of 14 amino acids. After removal of 6 bases from V and 3 bases from J, the junction contained 4 bases not matched to a gene. CDR3 in DNA: TGTGCCAGCAGGAGCGGGAGAGACTACAATGAGCAGTTCTTC. Protein sequence: CASRSGRDYNEQFF.

The chain has TRBV28 and TRBJ2-2, with 12 bases aligning to TRBD2. Germline V gene data show CDR1 as MDHEN and CDR2 as SYDVKM. This CDR3 spans 22 amino acids. Trimming at V came to 3 bases and at J to 0 bases, leaving 17 bases not matched to a gene. CDR3 region: CASSLTSGRGSKGFANTGELFF. In nucleotides, the CDR3 is TGTGCCAGCAGTTTGACTAGCGGGAGAGGATCGAAAGGATTCGCGAACACCGGGGAGCTGTTTTTT.

The rearrangement joins TRBV6-2 or TRBV6-3 to TRBJ2-1; 13 bases match TRBD2. The J segment lost 9 bases and the V segment lost 5 bases, leaving 4 bases of the junction unmatched. CDR1 and CDR2 (germline): MNHEY, SVGEGT. This CDR3 has 14 amino acids. CDR3 DNA sequence: TGTGCCAGCAGTCTAGGACTAGCGGGAGTTGAGCAGTTCTTC. Protein sequence: CASSLGLAGVEQFF.

The gene calls are TRBV20-1 and TRBJ2-2; possibly TRBD2 for D (6 bases). The length of the CDR3 is 16 residues. The ends were cut back, 4 bases at V and 4 bases at J, with 19 bases in the middle. The germline gives CDR1 DFQATT, CDR2 SNEGSKA (reference sequence). The CDR3 region has the DNA TGCAGTGCTAAGGTTGGGCTAGCGAGTGTCACCGGGGAGCTGTTTTTT. Encoded protein: CSAKVGLASVTGELFF.

This clonotype occurred many times. The rearrangement joins TRBV28 to TRBJ2-7; TRBD2 might be the D (5 bases). Trimming removed 6 bases from V and 6 bases from J, with 21 bases in between. Germline CDR1 is MDHEN and CDR2 is SYDVKM. CDR3 size: 15 residues. The CDR3 here is CASSRLGAESSEQYF. In DNA, the CDR3 is TGTGCCAGCAGCCGACTCGGAGCGGAGTCTTCCGAGCAGTACTTC. The whole variable domain, remainder taken from reference TRBV28 and TRBJ2-7, is DVKVTQSSRYLVKRTGEKVFLECVQDMDHENMFWYRQDPGLGLRLIYFSYDVKMKEKGDIPEGYSVSREKKERFSLILESASTNQTSMYLCASSRLGAESSEQYFGPGTRLTVT.

The V and J genes are TRBV4-2 and TRBJ2-5; 7 bases map to TRBD1. V shed 0 bases, J shed 2 bases, and the junction held 3 bases outside the gene matches. Germline V lookup: CDR1 LGHNA, CDR2 YNFKEQ. The CDR3 contains 15 residues. As DNA, the CDR3 is TGTGCCAGCAGCCAAGATGGGGACAGACAAGAGACCCAGTACTTC. Translated: CASSQDGDRQETQYF.

This chain uses TRBV6-1 with TRBJ2-1; 7 positions agree with TRBD1. Germline lookup yields CDR1 MNHNS and CDR2 SASEGT. Trimming took 6 bases from V and 7 from J; bases not matched to a gene: 12. The CDR3 is 15 amino acids. CDR3 sequence (DNA): TGTGCCAGCAGAAACAGGGGTCCTTCGAGGAATGAGCAGTTCTTC. Translation gives CASRNRGPSRNEQFF.

The sample holds a few counts of this clonotype. The gene calls are TRBV11-2 and TRBJ2-7, with 10 positions matching TRBD2. The CDR3 has 15 residues. Trimming at V came to 0 bases and at J to 4 bases, leaving 3 bases not matched to a gene. Germline V lookup: CDR1 SGHAT, CDR2 FQNNGV. The CDR3 region has the DNA TGTGCCAGCAGCTTAGAAGCGGGAGGGCCGTACGAGCAGTACTTC. The encoded protein is CASSLEAGGPYEQYF.

The rearrangement uses TRBV2 and TRBJ1-6, with D unresolved. V lost 6 bases, J lost 7 bases, and 7 bases lay in between. In germline, CDR1 is SNHLY, CDR2 FYNNEI. This CDR3 is built from 12 residues. CDR3 loop: CASRFKNSPLHF. For the CDR3, the DNA is TGTGCCAGCAGGTTCAAGAATTCACCCCTCCACTTT.

At least ten counts were recorded for this clonotype. This chain connects TRBV24-1 to TRBJ2-1, with TRBD1 matching 9 bases. The CDR3 has 13 amino acids. The V gene's germline CDR1 is KGHDR and CDR2 SFDVKD. V was clipped by 8 bases and J by 13 bases; unmatched bases: 11. The CDR3 sequence: CATTDRGSMAQFF. The CDR3 DNA is TGTGCCACCACGGACAGGGGCTCTATGGCCCAGTTCTTC.

The table lists this clonotype with a few counts. This chain joins TRBV12-3 or TRBV12-4 and TRBJ2-5; D call uncertain. The CDR3 is 15 amino acids. The V gene lost 3 bases and the J gene lost 3 bases, with 14 bases spanning the gap. The CDR3 loop is CASSLMGVGKETQYF. The CDR3 coding sequence is TGTGCCAGCAGTTTGATGGGCGTGGGAAAAGAGACCCAGTACTTC.

This clonotype showed up just a few times. The chain is built from TRBV20-1 and TRBJ2-7; possibly TRBD1 or TRBD2 for D (5 bases each). Germline V gene lookup returns CDR1 DFQATT and CDR2 SNEGSKA (reference sequence). This CDR3 comprises 17 residues. Trimming cost V 3 bases and J 3 bases, with 24 bases left between them. The DNA of the CDR3 is TGCAGTGCTAGTGCACCAGCATATCGGGACGAACACTACGAGCAGTACTTC. It yields the protein CSASAPAYRDEHYEQYF.

The CDR3 is CASSSKLRDRLYGYTF. Written as DNA, the CDR3 is TGTGCCAGCAGCTCGAAGCTTCGGGACAGACTCTATGGCTACACCTTC. V gene TRBV7-9 combines with J gene TRBJ1-2; 7 nucleotides match TRBD1. Trimming cost V 4 bases and J 4 bases; bases outside gene matches: 12. The CDR3 extends over 16 amino acids. Germline V gene sequence: CDR1 SEHNR, CDR2 FQNEAQ (reference sequence).

There are a few counts of this clonotype. The chain has TRBV28 and TRBJ2-2; D is ambiguous. Trimming took 3 bases from V and 5 from J, leaving 16 bases between them. Germline values: CDR1 MDHEN, CDR2 SYDVKM. The CDR3 contains 16 residues. The CDR3 is CASSFSLSTMTGELFF. Written as DNA, the CDR3 is TGTGCCAGCAGTTTTTCTCTGTCTACCATGACCGGGGAGCTGTTTTTT.